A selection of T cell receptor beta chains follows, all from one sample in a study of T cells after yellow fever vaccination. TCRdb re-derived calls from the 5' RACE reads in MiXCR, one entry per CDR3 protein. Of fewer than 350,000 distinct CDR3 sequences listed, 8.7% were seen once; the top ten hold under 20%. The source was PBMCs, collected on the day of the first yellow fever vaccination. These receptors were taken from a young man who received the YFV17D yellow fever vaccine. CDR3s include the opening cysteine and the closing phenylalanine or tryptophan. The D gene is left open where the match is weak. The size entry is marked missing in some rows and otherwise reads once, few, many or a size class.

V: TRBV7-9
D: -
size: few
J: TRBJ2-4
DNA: TGTGCCAGCAGACCCCCCGGCCGAAACATTCAGTACTTC
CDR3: CASRPPGRNIQYF

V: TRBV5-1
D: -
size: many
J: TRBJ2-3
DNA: TGCGCCAGCAGCTTGGAACTGGATACGCAGTATTTT
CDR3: CASSLELDTQYF

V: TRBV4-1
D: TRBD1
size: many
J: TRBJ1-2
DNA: TGCGCCAGCAGCCAAGAGGGACAGGTCATCTATGGCTACACCTTC
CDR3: CASSQEGQVIYGYTF

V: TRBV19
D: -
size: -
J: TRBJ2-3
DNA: TGTGCCAGTAGTTTTTCGGTATCGGGCACAGATACGCAGTATTTT
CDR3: CASSFSVSGTDTQYF

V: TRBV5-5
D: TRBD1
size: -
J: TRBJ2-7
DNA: TGTGCCAGCAGCTTGGGCAGACAGGGGCTACCACCCGAGCAGTACTTC
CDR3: CASSLGRQGLPPEQYF

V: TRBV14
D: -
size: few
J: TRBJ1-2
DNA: TGTGCCAGCAGCCCCGGTGGTTTTAACTATGGCTACACCTTC
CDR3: CASSPGGFNYGYTF

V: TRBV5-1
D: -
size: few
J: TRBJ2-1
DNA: TGCGCCAGCAGCTTGGTCCTCACGGGCAATGAGCAGTTCTTC
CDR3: CASSLVLTGNEQFF

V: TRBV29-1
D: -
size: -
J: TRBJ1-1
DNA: TGCAGCACCTGGACTGCGAGAGCTTTCTTT
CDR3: CSTWTARAFF

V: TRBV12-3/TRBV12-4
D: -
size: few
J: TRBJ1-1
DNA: TGTGCCAGCAGTTCAAGGTCAGGAACGGACACTGAAGCTTTCTTT
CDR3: CASSSRSGTDTEAFF

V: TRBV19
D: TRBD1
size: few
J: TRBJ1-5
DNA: TGTGCCAGTAGTTGGGGCAGGGGGCCTAATCAGCCCCAGCATTTT
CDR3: CASSWGRGPNQPQHF

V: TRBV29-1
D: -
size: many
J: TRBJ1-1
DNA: TGCAGCGCAAAACTTGGGGGGGCTACTGAAGCTTTCTTT
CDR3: CSAKLGGATEAFF

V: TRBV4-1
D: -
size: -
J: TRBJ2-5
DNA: TGCGCCAGCAGCCAAGCCGGGACGGCGCAAGAGACCCAGTACTTC
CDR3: CASSQAGTAQETQYF

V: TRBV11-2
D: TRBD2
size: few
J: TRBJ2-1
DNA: TGTGCCAGCAGCGCCGGGACTAGCGGGGGTAGTGAGCAGTTCTTC
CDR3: CASSAGTSGGSEQFF

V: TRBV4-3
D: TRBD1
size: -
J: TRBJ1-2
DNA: TGCGCCAGCAGCCAAGAAAGGGGGCGCGGTGGCAACTATGGCTACACCTTC
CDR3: CASSQERGRGGNYGYTF

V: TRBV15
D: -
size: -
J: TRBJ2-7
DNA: TGTGCCACCACCGACGGAAGGCCCGAGCCATACGAGCAGTACTTC
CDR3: CATTDGRPEPYEQYF

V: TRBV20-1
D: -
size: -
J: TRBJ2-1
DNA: TGCAGTGCCTCGGACAGATCTCATGAGCAGTTCTTC
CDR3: CSASDRSHEQFF

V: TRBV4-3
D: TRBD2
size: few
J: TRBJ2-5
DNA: TGCGCCAGCAGCCAAGAAGTTGACGGGGGGGGCACCCAGTACTTC
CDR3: CASSQEVDGGGTQYF

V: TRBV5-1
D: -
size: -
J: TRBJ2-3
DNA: TGCGCCAGCAGTTGGGCCGGACAAGGGTCGTCAGATACGCAGTATTTT
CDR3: CASSWAGQGSSDTQYF

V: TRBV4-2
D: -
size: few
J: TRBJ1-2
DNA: TGTGCCAGCACCCACGGTGGTTGGACTAACTATGGCTACACCTTC
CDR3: CASTHGGWTNYGYTF

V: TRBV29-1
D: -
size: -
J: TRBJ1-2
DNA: TGCAGCGTTGAGTACGGAGTTGGGACTCGGGGCTATGGCTACACCTTC
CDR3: CSVEYGVGTRGYGYTF

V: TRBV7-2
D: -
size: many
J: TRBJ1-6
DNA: TGTGCCAGCAGCCGGACCGGCCGCTCCTATAATTCACCCCTCCACTTT
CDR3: CASSRTGRSYNSPLHF

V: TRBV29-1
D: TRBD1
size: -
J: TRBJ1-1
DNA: TGCAGCGGGGGGGCTGACAGGGGGACCACTGAAGCTTTCTTT
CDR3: CSGGADRGTTEAFF

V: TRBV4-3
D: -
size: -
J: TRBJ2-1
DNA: TGCGCCAGCAGCCGAGGGGCCCACAATGAGCAGTTCTTC
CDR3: CASSRGAHNEQFF

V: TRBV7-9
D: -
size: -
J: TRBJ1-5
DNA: TGTGCCAGCAGCTCTCAGAGCAATAGTCAGCCCCAGCATTTT
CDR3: CASSSQSNSQPQHF

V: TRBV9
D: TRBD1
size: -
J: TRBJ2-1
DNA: TGTGCCAGCAGCGTAGGACAGGGGGCGAATGAGCAGTTCTTC
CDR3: CASSVGQGANEQFF

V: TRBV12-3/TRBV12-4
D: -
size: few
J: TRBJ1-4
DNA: TGTGCCAGCAGTTTGATACAGTTCTTAACTAATGAAAAACTGTTTTTT
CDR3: CASSLIQFLTNEKLFF

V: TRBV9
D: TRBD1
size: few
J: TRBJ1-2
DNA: TGTGCCAGCAGCGTAGGGGACAGTAACTATGGCTACACCTTC
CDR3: CASSVGDSNYGYTF

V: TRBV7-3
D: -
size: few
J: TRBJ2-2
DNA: TGTGCCAGCACCTGGGGGGGACAGGACACCGGGGAGCTGTTTTTT
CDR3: CASTWGGQDTGELFF

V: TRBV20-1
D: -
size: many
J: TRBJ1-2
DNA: TGCAGTGCTAGAAAAGGGGAAAACTATGGCTACACCTTC
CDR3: CSARKGENYGYTF

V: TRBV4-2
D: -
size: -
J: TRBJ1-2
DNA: TGTGCCAGCAGCCAAGCCCCCCCTATCTTCTATGGCTACACCTTC
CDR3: CASSQAPPIFYGYTF

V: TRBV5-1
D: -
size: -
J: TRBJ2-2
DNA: TGCGCCAGCTCCTCGACGACCATAACGAACACCGGGGAGCTGTTTTTT
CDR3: CASSSTTITNTGELFF

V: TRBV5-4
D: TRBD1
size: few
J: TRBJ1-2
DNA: TGTGCCAGCACCTTTCCCGGGACAGGGGGGTATGGCTACACCTTC
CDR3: CASTFPGTGGYGYTF

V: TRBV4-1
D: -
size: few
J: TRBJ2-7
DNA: TGCGCCAGCAGCCAGTACAGGGCTAGCGAGCAGTACTTC
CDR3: CASSQYRASEQYF

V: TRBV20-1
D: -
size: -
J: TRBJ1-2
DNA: TGCAGTGCTAGACCGACAGGTCGCGGCTATGGCTACACCTTC
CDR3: CSARPTGRGYGYTF

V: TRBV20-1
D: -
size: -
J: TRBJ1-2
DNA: TGCAGTGCTCCGACAGGTTTCGATGGCTACACCTTC
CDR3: CSAPTGFDGYTF

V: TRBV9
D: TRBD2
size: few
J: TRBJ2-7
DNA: TGTGCCAGCAGCCAAGCAGGCGGGGGGGCATACGAGCAGTACTTC
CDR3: CASSQAGGGAYEQYF

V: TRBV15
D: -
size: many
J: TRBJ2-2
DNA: TGTGCCACCAGCTCCCAAGGGAAGGGTCTCACCGGGGAGCTGTTTTTT
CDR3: CATSSQGKGLTGELFF

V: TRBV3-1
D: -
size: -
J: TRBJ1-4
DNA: TGTGCCAGCAGCCAAGTCGGGCAGCAGAATGAAAAACTGTTTTTT
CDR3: CASSQVGQQNEKLFF

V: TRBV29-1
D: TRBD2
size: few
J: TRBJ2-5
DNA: TGCAGCGTTGAAGATCGGACTAGCGGGGCCGGGACCCAGTACTTC
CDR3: CSVEDRTSGAGTQYF

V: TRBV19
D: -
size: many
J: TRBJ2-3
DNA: TGTGCCGCCGAAAAGGGCGATACGCAGTATTTT
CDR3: CAAEKGDTQYF

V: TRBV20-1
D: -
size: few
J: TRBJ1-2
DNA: TGCAGTGCTAGAGATAATCACTATGGCTACACCTTC
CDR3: CSARDNHYGYTF

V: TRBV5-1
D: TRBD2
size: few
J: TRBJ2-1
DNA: TGCGCCAGCAGCTTGGCTCTAGCGGGGGGCCCAGATGAGCAGTTCTTC
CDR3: CASSLALAGGPDEQFF

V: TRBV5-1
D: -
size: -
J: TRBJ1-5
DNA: TGCGCCAGCAGCCCTGTAACTGGTGGGTGGCCCCAGCATTTT
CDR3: CASSPVTGGWPQHF

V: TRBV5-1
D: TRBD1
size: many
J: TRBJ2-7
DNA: TGCGCCAGCAGCTTGGGACAGGGGGCGAACGAGCAGTACTTC
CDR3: CASSLGQGANEQYF

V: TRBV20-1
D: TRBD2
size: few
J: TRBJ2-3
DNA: TGCAGTCCTAGCGGGGGGGCTGCAGATACGCAGTATTTT
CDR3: CSPSGGAADTQYF

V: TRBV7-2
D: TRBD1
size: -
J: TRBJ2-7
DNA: TGTGCCAGCAGCTTACGGTCGTTCCGGGACAGGACCTACGAGCAGTACTTC
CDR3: CASSLRSFRDRTYEQYF

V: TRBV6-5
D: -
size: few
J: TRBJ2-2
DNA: TGTGCCAGCAGTTACACGCAGGGGATCTCCGGGGAGCTGTTTTTT
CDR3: CASSYTQGISGELFF

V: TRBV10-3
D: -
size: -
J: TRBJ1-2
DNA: TGTGCCATCAGAGCCGTAGGCGGGCGCTATGGCTACACCTTC
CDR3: CAIRAVGGRYGYTF

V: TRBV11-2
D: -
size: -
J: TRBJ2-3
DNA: TGTGCCAGCAGCTTGGGCAGGGCCCCCACAGATACGCAGTATTTT
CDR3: CASSLGRAPTDTQYF

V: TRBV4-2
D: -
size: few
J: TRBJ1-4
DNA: TGTGCCAGCAGCCACGAGGGGCCCAAACTGTTTTTT
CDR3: CASSHEGPKLFF

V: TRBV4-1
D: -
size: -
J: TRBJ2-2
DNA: TGCGCCAGCAGCCAAGCCCTCCGGACCGGGGAGCTGTTTTTT
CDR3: CASSQALRTGELFF

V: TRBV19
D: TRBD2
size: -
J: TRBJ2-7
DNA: TGTGCCAGTAGTATTGTAGGGACTAGCGAAGTCGAGCAGTACTTC
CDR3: CASSIVGTSEVEQYF

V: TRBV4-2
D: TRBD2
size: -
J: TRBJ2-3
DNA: TGTGCCAGCAGCCAAGATCAGGCTAGCGGGGGGGCCGGTACGCAGTATTTT
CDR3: CASSQDQASGGAGTQYF

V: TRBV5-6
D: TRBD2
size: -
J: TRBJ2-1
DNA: TGTGCCAGCGGCCCGGGGGGACCCGGGGAGCAGTTCTTC
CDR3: CASGPGGPGEQFF

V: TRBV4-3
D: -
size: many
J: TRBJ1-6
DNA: TGCGCCAGCAGCCCCCGCGGGGGCACCTCCTATAATTCACCCCTCCACTTT
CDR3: CASSPRGGTSYNSPLHF

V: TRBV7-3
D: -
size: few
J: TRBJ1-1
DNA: TGTGCCAGCAGCTCCTGGAGGGGGGCCGAAGCTTTCTTT
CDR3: CASSSWRGAEAFF

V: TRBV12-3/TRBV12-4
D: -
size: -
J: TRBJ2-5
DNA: TGTGCCAGCAGTTTAATGGGGCGGGAGACCCAGTACTTC
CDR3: CASSLMGRETQYF

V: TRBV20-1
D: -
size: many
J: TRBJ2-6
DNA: TGCAGTGCTAGAGAAGCCCTTCTCCCCTTTGGGGCCAACGTCCTGACTTTC
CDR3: CSAREALLPFGANVLTF

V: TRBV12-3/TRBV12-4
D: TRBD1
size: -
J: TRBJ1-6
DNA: TGTGCCAGCACCCCAAGACAGGGATTGGGTTCACCCCTCCACTTT
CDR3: CASTPRQGLGSPLHF